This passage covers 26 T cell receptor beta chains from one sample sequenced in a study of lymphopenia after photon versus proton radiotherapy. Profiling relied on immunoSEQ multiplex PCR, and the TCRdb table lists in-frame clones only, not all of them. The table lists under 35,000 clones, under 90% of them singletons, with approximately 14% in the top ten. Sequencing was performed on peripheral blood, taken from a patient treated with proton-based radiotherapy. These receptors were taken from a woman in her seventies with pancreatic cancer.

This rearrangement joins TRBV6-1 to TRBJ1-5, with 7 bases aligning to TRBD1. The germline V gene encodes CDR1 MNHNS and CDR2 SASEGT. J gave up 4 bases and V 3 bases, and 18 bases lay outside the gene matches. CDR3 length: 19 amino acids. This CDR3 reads CASSDPKPGTDFFNQPQHF. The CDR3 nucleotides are TGTGCCAGCAGTGATCCCAAACCCGGGACAGACTTCTTTAATCAGCCCCAGCATTTT.

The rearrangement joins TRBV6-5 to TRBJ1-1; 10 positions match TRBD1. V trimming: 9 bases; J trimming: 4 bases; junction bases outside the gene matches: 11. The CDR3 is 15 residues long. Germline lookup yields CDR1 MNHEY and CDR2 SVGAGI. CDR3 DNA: TGTGCCAGTGGGGCTGGAGACAGGGGGCCCACTGAAGCTTTCTTT. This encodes CASGAGDRGPTEAFF.

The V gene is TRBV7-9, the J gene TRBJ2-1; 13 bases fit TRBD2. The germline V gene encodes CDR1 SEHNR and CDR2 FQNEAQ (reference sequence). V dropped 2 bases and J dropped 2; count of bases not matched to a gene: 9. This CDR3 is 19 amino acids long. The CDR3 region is CASSLSTGLAGVPYNEQFF. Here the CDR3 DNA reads TGTGCCAGCAGCTTATCGACCGGACTAGCGGGAGTCCCCTACAATGAGCAGTTCTTC.

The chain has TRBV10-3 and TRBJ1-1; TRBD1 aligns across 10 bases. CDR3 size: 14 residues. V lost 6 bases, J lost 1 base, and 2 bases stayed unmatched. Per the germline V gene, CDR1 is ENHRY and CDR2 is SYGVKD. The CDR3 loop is CAIRGTGENTEAFF. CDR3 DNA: TGTGCCATCAGGGGGACAGGGGAGAACACTGAAGCTTTCTTT.

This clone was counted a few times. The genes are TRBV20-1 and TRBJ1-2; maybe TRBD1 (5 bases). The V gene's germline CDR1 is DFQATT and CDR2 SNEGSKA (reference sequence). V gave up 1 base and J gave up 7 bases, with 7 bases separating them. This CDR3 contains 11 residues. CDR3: CSARVQGGYTF. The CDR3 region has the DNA TGCAGTGCTAGAGTTCAGGGTGGCTACACCTTC.

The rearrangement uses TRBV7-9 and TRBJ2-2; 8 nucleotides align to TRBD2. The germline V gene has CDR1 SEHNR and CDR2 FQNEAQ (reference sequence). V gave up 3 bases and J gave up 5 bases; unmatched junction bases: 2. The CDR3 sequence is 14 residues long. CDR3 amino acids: CASSLLAGTGELFF. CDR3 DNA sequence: TGTGCCAGCAGCTTGCTAGCGGGTACCGGGGAGCTGTTTTTT.

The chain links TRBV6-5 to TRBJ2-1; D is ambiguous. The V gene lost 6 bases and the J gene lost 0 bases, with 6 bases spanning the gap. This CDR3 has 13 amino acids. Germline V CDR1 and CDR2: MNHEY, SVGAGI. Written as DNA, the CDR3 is TGTGCCAGCAGCCCCCTCTCCTACAATGAGCAGTTCTTC. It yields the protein CASSPLSYNEQFF.

The CDR3 loop is CASRGLRTEGRDGYTF. For the CDR3, the DNA is TGTGCCAGTAGAGGGCTCCGAACGGAAGGGCGGGATGGCTACACCTTC. The genes are TRBV19 and TRBJ1-2; no firm D call. V shed 6 bases and J shed 6 bases, with 23 bases lying between them. Germline V gives CDR1 LNHDA, CDR2 SQIVND (reference sequence). The CDR3 consists of 16 residues.

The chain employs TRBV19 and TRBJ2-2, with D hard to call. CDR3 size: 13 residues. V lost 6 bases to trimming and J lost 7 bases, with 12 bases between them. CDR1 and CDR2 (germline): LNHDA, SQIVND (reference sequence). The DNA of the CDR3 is TGTGCCAGTAGAAACCCCCCTGGCGGGGAGCTGTTTTTT. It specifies CASRNPPGGELFF.

In DNA, the CDR3 is TGTGCCAGCTCACCACCGGTGCAGGGGTACACCGGGGAGCTGTTTTTT. Amino acid sequence: CASSPPVQGYTGELFF. The chain couples TRBV18 to TRBJ2-2, with TRBD1 as a possible D gene (6 bases). Trimming took off 0 bases at V and 3 bases at J, with 11 bases between the two ends. The CDR3 has 16 amino acids. The germline CDR1 and CDR2 sequences are KGHSH and LQKENI.

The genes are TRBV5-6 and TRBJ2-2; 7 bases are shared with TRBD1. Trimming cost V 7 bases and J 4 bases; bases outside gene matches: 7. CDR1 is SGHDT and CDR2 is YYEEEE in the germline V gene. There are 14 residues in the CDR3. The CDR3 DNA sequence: TGTGCCAGCTTAATAGGACAGGCCACCGGGGAGCTGTTTTTT. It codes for CASLIGQATGELFF.

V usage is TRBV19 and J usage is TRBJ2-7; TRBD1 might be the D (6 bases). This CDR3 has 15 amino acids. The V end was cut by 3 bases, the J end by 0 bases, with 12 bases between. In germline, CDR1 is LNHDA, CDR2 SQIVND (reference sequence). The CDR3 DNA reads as TGTGCCAGTAGTATGCAACAGGGTGTCTCCTACGAGCAGTACTTC. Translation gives CASSMQQGVSYEQYF. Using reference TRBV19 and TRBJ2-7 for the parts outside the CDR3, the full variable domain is DGGITQSPKYLFRKEGQNVTLSCEQNLNHDAMYWYRQDPGQGLRLIYYSQIVNDFQKGDIAEGYSVSREKKESFPLTVTSAQKNPTAFYLCASSMQQGVSYEQYFGPGTRLTVT.

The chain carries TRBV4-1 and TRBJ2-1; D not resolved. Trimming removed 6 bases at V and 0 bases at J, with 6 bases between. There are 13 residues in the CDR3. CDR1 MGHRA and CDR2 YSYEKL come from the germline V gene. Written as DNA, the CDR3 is TGCGCCAGCAGTCCTACCTCCTACAATGAGCAGTTCTTC. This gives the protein CASSPTSYNEQFF.

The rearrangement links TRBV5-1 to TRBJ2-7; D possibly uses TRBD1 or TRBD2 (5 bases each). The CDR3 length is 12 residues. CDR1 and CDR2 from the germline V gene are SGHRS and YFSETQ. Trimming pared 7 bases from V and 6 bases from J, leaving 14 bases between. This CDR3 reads CASSGTLSEQYF. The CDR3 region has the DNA TGCGCCAGCTCCGGGACCTTGTCCGAGCAGTACTTC. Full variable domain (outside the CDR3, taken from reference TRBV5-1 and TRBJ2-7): KAGVTQTPRYLIKTRGQQVTLSCSPISGHRSVSWYQQTPGQGLQFLFEYFSETQRNKGNFPGRFSGRQFSNSRSEMNVSTLELGDSALYLCASSGTLSEQYFGPGTRLTVT.

The CDR3: CAWSVGGSGGELFF. The CDR3 nucleotides read TGTGCCTGGAGTGTAGGAGGGAGTGGCGGGGAGCTGTTTTTT. This chain uses TRBV30 with TRBJ2-2, with a weak D call TRBD2 (6 bases). Between the trimmed V and J ends, which lost 0 bases and 7 bases, there was a span of 12 bases. The CDR3 is 14 residues long. The germline gives CDR1 GTSNPN, CDR2 SVGIG (reference sequence).

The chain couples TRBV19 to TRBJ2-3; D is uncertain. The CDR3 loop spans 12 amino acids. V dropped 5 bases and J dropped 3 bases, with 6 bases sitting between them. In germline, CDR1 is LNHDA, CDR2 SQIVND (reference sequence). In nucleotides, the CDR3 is TGTGCCAGTAGTGGAATGACAGATACGCAGTATTTT. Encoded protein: CASSGMTDTQYF.

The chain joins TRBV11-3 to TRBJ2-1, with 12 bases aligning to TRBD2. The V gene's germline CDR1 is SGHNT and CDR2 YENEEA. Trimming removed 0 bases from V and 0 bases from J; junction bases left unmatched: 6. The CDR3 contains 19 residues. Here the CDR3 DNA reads TGTGCCAGCAGCTTAGAGGGCCTAGCGGGGGGGAGCTCCTACAATGAGCAGTTCTTC. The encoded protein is CASSLEGLAGGSSYNEQFF.

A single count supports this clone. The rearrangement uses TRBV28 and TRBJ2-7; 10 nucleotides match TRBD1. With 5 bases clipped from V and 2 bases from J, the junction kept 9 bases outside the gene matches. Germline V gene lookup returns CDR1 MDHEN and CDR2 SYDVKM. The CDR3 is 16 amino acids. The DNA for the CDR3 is TGTGCCAGCAGTGTCCACTCCGGGACAGGGGCCTACGAGCAGTACTTC. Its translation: CASSVHSGTGAYEQYF.

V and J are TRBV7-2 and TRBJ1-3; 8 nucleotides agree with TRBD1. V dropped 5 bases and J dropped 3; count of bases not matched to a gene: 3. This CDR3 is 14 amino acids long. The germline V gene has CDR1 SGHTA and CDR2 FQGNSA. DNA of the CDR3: TGTGCCAGCAGCCCTGACAGGGGTGGAAACACCATATATTTT. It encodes CASSPDRGGNTIYF.

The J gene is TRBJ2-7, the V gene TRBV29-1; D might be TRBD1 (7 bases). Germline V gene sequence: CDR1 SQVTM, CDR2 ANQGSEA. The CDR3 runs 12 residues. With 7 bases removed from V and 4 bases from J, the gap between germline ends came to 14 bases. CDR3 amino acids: CSGGQGGYEQYF. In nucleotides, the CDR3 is TGCAGCGGCGGGCAGGGGGGTTACGAGCAGTACTTC.

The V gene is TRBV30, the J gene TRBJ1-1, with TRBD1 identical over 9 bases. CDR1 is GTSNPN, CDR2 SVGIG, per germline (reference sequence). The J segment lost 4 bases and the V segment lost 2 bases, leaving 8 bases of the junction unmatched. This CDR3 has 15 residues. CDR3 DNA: TGTGCCTGGAGTTATAAGGGACAGGGAATCACTGAAGCTTTCTTT. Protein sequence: CAWSYKGQGITEAFF.

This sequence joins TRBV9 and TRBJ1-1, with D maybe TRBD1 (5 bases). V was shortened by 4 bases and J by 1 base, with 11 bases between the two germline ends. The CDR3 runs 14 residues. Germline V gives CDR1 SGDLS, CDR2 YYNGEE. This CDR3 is CASSPHQGNTEAFF. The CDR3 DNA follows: TGTGCCAGCAGCCCCCATCAGGGGAACACTGAAGCTTTCTTT.

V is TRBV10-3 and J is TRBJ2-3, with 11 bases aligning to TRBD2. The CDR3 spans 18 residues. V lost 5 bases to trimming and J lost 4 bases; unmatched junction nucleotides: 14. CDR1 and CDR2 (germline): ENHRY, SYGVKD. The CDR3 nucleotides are TGTGCCATCAGTACAGCCGGGACTAGCGGCCCAAAGGCAGATACGCAGTATTTT. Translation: CAISTAGTSGPKADTQYF.

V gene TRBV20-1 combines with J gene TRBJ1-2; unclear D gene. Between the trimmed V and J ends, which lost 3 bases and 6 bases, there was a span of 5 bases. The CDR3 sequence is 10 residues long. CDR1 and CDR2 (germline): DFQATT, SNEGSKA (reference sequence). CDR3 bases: TGCAGTGCTAGGCCTGATGGCTACACCTTC. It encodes CSARPDGYTF.

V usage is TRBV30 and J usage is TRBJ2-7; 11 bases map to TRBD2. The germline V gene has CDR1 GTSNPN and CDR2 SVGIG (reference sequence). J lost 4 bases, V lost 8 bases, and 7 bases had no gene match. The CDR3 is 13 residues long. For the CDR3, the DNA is TGTGCCGGGGCGACTAGCGGGACTTACGAGCAGTACTTC. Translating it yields CAGATSGTYEQYF.

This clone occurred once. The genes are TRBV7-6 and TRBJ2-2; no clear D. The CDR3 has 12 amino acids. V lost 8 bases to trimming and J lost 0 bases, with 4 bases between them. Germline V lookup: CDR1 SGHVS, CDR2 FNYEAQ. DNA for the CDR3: TGTGCCAGCTCTGCGAACACCGGGGAGCTGTTTTTT. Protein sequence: CASSANTGELFF.